The 5 T cell receptor beta chains below were found in one sample sequenced in a study of STAT5B mutations in CD4+ large granular lymphocyte leukemia. Profiled with immunoSEQ multiplex PCR; TCRdb holds only in-frame clones, not every one. The data show approximately 30,000 clones, roughly three quarters seen once. Sequenced sample: CD4+ T cells from blood buffy coats. Receptor source: a human donor in good health.

The V and J genes are TRBV5-1 and TRBJ2-3, with 12 bases aligning to TRBD2. Trimming removed 4 bases from V and 2 bases from J; junction bases left unmatched: 5. Germline values: CDR1 SGHRS, CDR2 YFSETQ. CDR3 length equals 16 residues. As DNA, the CDR3 is TGCGCCAGCAGCATCCGGACTAGCGGGGTCACAGATACGCAGTATTTT. Encoded protein: CASSIRTSGVTDTQYF. Combining the CDR3 with reference TRBV5-1 and TRBJ2-3 gives the whole variable domain KAGVTQTPRYLIKTRGQQVTLSCSPISGHRSVSWYQQTPGQGLQFLFEYFSETQRNKGNFPGRFSGRQFSNSRSEMNVSTLELGDSALYLCASSIRTSGVTDTQYFGPGTRLTVL.

CDR3 protein: CASSLSETGGRGKLFF. The CDR3 DNA sequence: TGTGCCAGTAGCCTCTCAGAAACAGGGGGCAGGGGAAAACTGTTTTTT. This chain joins TRBV19 and TRBJ1-4, with 9 bases that match TRBD1. The V gene end was trimmed by 6 bases and the J gene end by 10 bases; junction bases not matched to a gene: 15. This CDR3 comprises 16 residues. Germline V gene lookup returns CDR1 LNHDA and CDR2 SQIVND (reference sequence).

The chain is built from TRBV4-3 and TRBJ1-2; the D is unclear. CDR3 length: 13 amino acids. CDR1 and CDR2 (germline): LGHNA, YSLEER. Trimming stripped 0 bases from V and 4 bases from J, with 6 bases between. In DNA form, the CDR3 reads TGCGCCAGCAGCCAAGACGGCAGCTATGGCTACACCTTC. Residues: CASSQDGSYGYTF.

This chain links TRBV5-1 with TRBJ2-5; 7 bases align to TRBD1. The DNA end lines up better with TRBJ2-7; the J call may be wrong. CDR1 is SGHRS and CDR2 is YFSETQ in the germline V gene. This CDR3 spans 15 amino acids. CDR3 sequence (DNA): TGCGCCAGCAGCTTGGTTGTGGGACAGCTCTACGAGCAGTACTTC. It encodes CASSLVVGQLYEQYF.

This clone was found once. This chain links TRBV5-6 with TRBJ2-5; D call uncertain. Trimming removed 6 bases from V and 1 base from J, with 13 bases in between. CDR1 SGHDT and CDR2 YYEEEE come from the germline V gene. There are 14 residues in the CDR3. CDR3: CASTKPGFQETQYF. Here the CDR3 DNA reads TGTGCCAGCACCAAGCCCGGTTTCCAAGAGACCCAGTACTTC.